This T cell receptor beta chain was sequenced in a study of cytomegalovirus exposure and HLA in healthy donors. This CDR3 region has 14 residues. Only in-frame clones appear in the TCRdb table, and some are missing; sequencing was by immunoSEQ multiplex PCR. The data contain over 100,000 clones, approximately 89% of them singletons. This receptor was obtained from a woman aged 18-29 years in good health and CMV-seronegative. The J gene is TRBJ1-1, the V gene TRBV21-1; the table calls TRBD1, which could not be checked here. TRBV21-1 constitutes a pseudogene. Sequenced material: PBMCs. The CDR3, as DNA: TGTGCCAGCAGCAAGACAGGGCTTAACACTGAAGCTTTCTTT. Its protein product is CASSKTGLNTEAFF.